Listed here are 19 T cell receptor beta chains from one sample, sequenced in a study of cytomegalovirus exposure and HLA in healthy donors. Vbeta (60) and Jbeta (13) primers were used in the PCR. The data were produced by immunoSEQ multiplex PCR, yet TCRdb's version contains in-frame clones alone and is incomplete. The repertoire holds some 120,000 clones, around 83% seen once, with approximately 1% in the top ten. The source material was PBMCs. The receptors were gathered from a human donor in good health.

The chain joins TRBV5-8 to TRBJ2-7, with 7 bases lining up with TRBD2. Germline V gene sequence: CDR1 SGHTS, CDR2 YDEGEE. CDR3 length: 15 amino acids. V gave up 0 bases and J gave up 2 bases; unmatched junction bases: 5. Here the CDR3 reads CASSLASGQTYEQYF. DNA of the CDR3: TGTGCCAGCAGCTTGGCTAGCGGCCAAACCTACGAGCAGTACTTC.

This rearrangement joins TRBV18 to TRBJ2-1, with D possibly being TRBD1 (5 bases). Germline CDR1 KGHSH, CDR2 LQKENI. This CDR3 contains 15 residues. Trimming pared 5 bases from V and 5 bases from J, leaving 16 bases between. As DNA, the CDR3 is TGTGCCAGCTCAAGGGGCTTCCGGGTCAACAATGAGCAGTTCTTC. This encodes CASSRGFRVNNEQFF.

The chain employs TRBV19 and TRBJ2-7, with TRBD1 identical over 8 bases. CDR1 and CDR2 from the germline V gene are LNHDA and SQIVND (reference sequence). The CDR3 runs 14 residues. V dropped 6 bases and J dropped 2; count of bases not matched to a gene: 6. The CDR3 nucleotides are TGTGCCAGTAGCTGGGGACAGGAAGCCTACGAGCAGTACTTC. It specifies CASSWGQEAYEQYF.

In this sample, this clone turned up a few times. The rearrangement uses TRBV5-6 and TRBJ1-6, with 8 bases that match TRBD1. Germline-derived CDR1 and CDR2 are SGHDT and YYEEEE. With V trimmed by 4 bases and J by 7 bases, 4 bases remained unmatched. The CDR3 has 14 amino acids. CDR3 bases: TGTGCCAGCAGCCAGGGACAGGAGAATTCACCCCTCCACTTT. Its protein product is CASSQGQENSPLHF.

V is TRBV9 and J is TRBJ2-2; 9 bases align to TRBD1. Unmatched junction bases numbered 14, after V lost 3 bases and J lost 5 bases. In germline, CDR1 is SGDLS, CDR2 YYNGEE. This CDR3 comprises 18 residues. The CDR3 DNA reads TGTGCCAGCAGCGCCTCCGGGACAGGGCTCTCTCGAACCGGGGAGCTGTTTTTT. This encodes CASSASGTGLSRTGELFF. The whole variable domain, remainder taken from reference TRBV9 and TRBJ2-2, is DSGVTQTPKHLITATGQRVTLRCSPRSGDLSVYWYQQSLDQGLQFLIQYYNGEERAKGNILERFSAQQFPDLHSELNLSSLELGDSALYFCASSASGTGLSRTGELFFGEGSRLTVL.

J is TRBJ1-2 and V is TRBV6-8, with D possibly matching TRBD1 (5 bases). Trimming took 9 bases from V and 5 from J, leaving 40 bases between them. The CDR3 runs to 21 residues. CDR1 and CDR2 (germline): MNHGY, SAAAGT. Written as DNA, the CDR3 is TGTGCCAGGCCTGCCCAGGGTGTAATTTCGAACACAGGCCCAGAAAGGTATGGCTACACCTTC. The encoded protein is CARPAQGVISNTGPERYGYTF.

The gene calls are TRBV5-4 and TRBJ1-1; possibly TRBD1 for D (5 bases). V was clipped by 2 bases and J by 6 bases, with 8 bases between them. The CDR3 is 12 residues long. Germline V gives CDR1 SGHNT, CDR2 YYREEE (reference sequence). CDR3 nucleotide sequence: TGTGCCAGCAGCTTTCAGGGCGCTGAAGCTTTCTTT. Translating gives CASSFQGAEAFF. The full variable domain, with the rest looked up from reference TRBV5-4 and TRBJ1-1, is ETGVTQSPTHLIKTRGQQVTLRCSSQSGHNTVSWYQQALGQGPQFIFQYYREEENGRGNFPPRFSGLQFPNYSSELNVNALELDDSALYLCASSFQGAEAFFGQGTRLTVV.

The chain uses TRBV5-1 and TRBJ1-5; the match to TRBD1 covers 12 bases. V was clipped by 1 base and J by 5 bases; unmatched bases: 16. This CDR3 is 20 amino acids long. In germline, CDR1 is SGHRS, CDR2 YFSETQ. CDR3 protein: CASSLRYSFGDRGLDQPQHF. DNA for the CDR3: TGCGCCAGCAGCTTGAGATACAGTTTTGGGGACAGGGGGCTCGATCAGCCCCAGCATTTT.

The chain is built from TRBV9 and TRBJ1-4; 7 bases fit TRBD1. After removal of 3 bases from V and 4 bases from J, the junction contained 12 bases not matched to a gene. Germline V gene lookup returns CDR1 SGDLS and CDR2 YYNGEE. The CDR3 extends over 17 amino acids. The CDR3: CASSESSGQTFNEKLFF. The CDR3 DNA follows: TGTGCCAGCAGCGAGTCCTCGGGACAGACTTTTAATGAAAAACTGTTTTTT.

This chain joins TRBV5-4 and TRBJ1-6; D not certain. Germline values: CDR1 SGHNT, CDR2 YYREEE (reference sequence). V lost 0 bases, J lost 9 bases, and 10 bases lay in between. The CDR3 is 14 amino acids. CDR3 DNA: TGTGCCAGCAGCTTGGAGCCGGGGATTTCACCCCTCCACTTT. Its translation is CASSLEPGISPLHF. Together with reference TRBV5-4 and TRBJ1-6, the CDR3 gives the full variable domain: ETGVTQSPTHLIKTRGQQVTLRCSSQSGHNTVSWYQQALGQGPQFIFQYYREEENGRGNFPPRFSGLQFPNYSSELNVNALELDDSALYLCASSLEPGISPLHFGNGTRLTVT.

The chain has TRBV5-4 and TRBJ2-4, with 7 bases lining up with TRBD2. Germline-derived CDR1 and CDR2 are SGHNT and YYREEE (reference sequence). The CDR3 runs 14 residues. The J segment lost 1 base and the V segment lost 4 bases, leaving 2 bases of the junction unmatched. For the CDR3, the DNA is TGTGCCAGCAGCCAAGCGGGGGCCAAAAACATTCAGTACTTC. Its translation is CASSQAGAKNIQYF.

The V gene is TRBV5-4, the J gene TRBJ1-1, with D possibly being TRBD1 (6 bases). The CDR3 has 15 amino acids. Germline V gives CDR1 SGHNT, CDR2 YYREEE (reference sequence). Trimming took 4 bases from V and 5 from J, leaving 18 bases between them. The CDR3 DNA reads TGTGCCAGCAGCCCTCTCCTACAGGGTGGTACTGAAGCTTTCTTT. This codes for CASSPLLQGGTEAFF. Full variable domain (outside the CDR3, taken from reference TRBV5-4 and TRBJ1-1): ETGVTQSPTHLIKTRGQQVTLRCSSQSGHNTVSWYQQALGQGPQFIFQYYREEENGRGNFPPRFSGLQFPNYSSELNVNALELDDSALYLCASSPLLQGGTEAFFGQGTRLTVV.

The chain combines TRBV7-3 with TRBJ1-6, with D tentatively TRBD1 (5 bases). Trimming stripped 5 bases from V and 10 bases from J, with 15 bases between. Germline values: CDR1 SGHTA, CDR2 FQGTGA. The CDR3 runs 14 residues. CDR3 nucleotides: TGTGCCAGCAGCCTGGGGCAGGTAGAATCACCCCTCCACTTT. Its translation is CASSLGQVESPLHF.

CDR3 amino acids: CASSLGTSELFF. DNA for the CDR3: TGCGCCAGCAGCTTGGGGACTAGCGAGCTGTTTTTT. This sequence joins TRBV5-1 and TRBJ2-2, with TRBD2 matching over 8 bases. Trimming cost V 0 bases and J 11 bases; bases outside gene matches: 0. CDR3 size: 12 residues. Per the germline V gene, CDR1 is SGHRS and CDR2 is YFSETQ.

The chain has TRBV27 and TRBJ1-5; 8 nucleotides match TRBD1. The ends lost 3 bases at V and 7 bases at J; junction bases unmatched: 2. This CDR3 contains 13 residues. Per germline, CDR1 MNHEY and CDR2 SMNVEV (reference sequence). The CDR3 coding sequence is TGTGCCAGCAGTTTTTCAGGGGGCCAGCCCCAGCATTTT. Its protein product is CASSFSGGQPQHF.

The rearrangement links TRBV19 to TRBJ1-1, with TRBD1 matching over 10 bases. CDR3 length equals 18 residues. The germline CDR1 and CDR2 sequences are LNHDA and SQIVND (reference sequence). After removal of 4 bases from V and 2 bases from J, the junction contained 13 bases not matched to a gene. The CDR3: CASSSKRGTGAFNTEAFF. DNA for the CDR3: TGTGCCAGTAGTAGTAAGCGGGGGACAGGGGCCTTTAACACTGAAGCTTTCTTT. Full variable domain (missing parts from reference TRBV19 and TRBJ1-1): DGGITQSPKYLFRKEGQNVTLSCEQNLNHDAMYWYRQDPGQGLRLIYYSQIVNDFQKGDIAEGYSVSREKKESFPLTVTSAQKNPTAFYLCASSSKRGTGAFNTEAFFGQGTRLTVV.

This clone was counted between two and nine times. The chain links TRBV5-6 to TRBJ1-2, with 8 nucleotides matching TRBD1. This CDR3 region has 15 residues. Germline CDR1 and CDR2: SGHDT and YYEEEE. Trimming removed 4 bases from V and 5 bases from J; junction bases left unmatched: 10. CDR3: CASSVETGAWYGYTF. The DNA for the CDR3 is TGTGCCAGCAGCGTAGAGACAGGGGCGTGGTATGGCTACACCTTC.

The J gene is TRBJ2-7, the V gene TRBV18, with TRBD1 matching 8 bases. Germline V gene sequence: CDR1 KGHSH, CDR2 LQKENI. After removal of 3 bases from V and 5 bases from J, the junction contained 9 bases not matched to a gene. This CDR3 is built from 15 residues. The CDR3 DNA reads TGTGCCAGCTCACCCGCGGACAGGGTAACAGACGAGCAGTACTTC. It codes for CASSPADRVTDEQYF.

The CDR3 reads CASSLRQEYYEQYF. The CDR3 DNA reads TGTGCCAGCAGTTTACGACAGGAGTACTACGAGCAGTACTTC. The rearrangement links TRBV27 to TRBJ2-7; D is possibly TRBD1 (6 bases). The V end was cut by 2 bases, the J end by 3 bases, with 11 bases between. The CDR3 runs 14 residues. CDR1 is MNHEY, CDR2 SMNVEV, per germline (reference sequence).